These T cell receptor beta chains were read from a single sample in a study of control samples from healthy donors and cancer patients. Assay: immunoSEQ multiplex PCR; the TCRdb copy retains only in-frame clones and omits some. This sample has roughly 130,000 clones; approximately 94% occur once, and the top ten carry 3.6%. The sample was blood. The receptor set was obtained from a man aged 25-45 years in good health. CDR3s include the opening cysteine and the closing phenylalanine or tryptophan. The D gene is left open where the match is weak. Rows may omit the clone size; those that give it use once, few, many or a size class.

D gene	V gene	J gene	clone size	CDR3 protein	CDR3 DNA
TRBD2	TRBV6-6	TRBJ2-5	-	CASSYRSGGLETQYF	TGTGCCAGCAGTTACCGTAGCGGGGGGTTAGAGACCCAGTACTTC
-	TRBV28	TRBJ2-2	once	CASSLEPGELFF	TGTGCCAGCAGTTTAGAACCCGGGGAGCTGTTTTTT
-	TRBV3-1/TRBV3-2	TRBJ2-5	-	CASSHLGPPSETQYF	TGTGCCAGCAGCCATCTTGGGCCACCGTCGGAGACCCAGTACTTC
-	TRBV7-3	TRBJ2-1	-	CASSLDSDSREFF	TGTGCCAGCAGCCTGGACTCGGACAGCCGGGAGTTCTTC
-	TRBV7-9	TRBJ2-5	-	CASSHGAPAQETQYF	TGTGCCAGCAGTCACGGGGCTCCCGCCCAAGAGACCCAGTACTTC
-	TRBV3-1/TRBV3-2	TRBJ2-5	-	CASSQEGEGSPLETQYF	TGTGCCAGCAGCCAGGAGGGTGAGGGTTCGCCTCTAGAGACCCAGTACTTC
-	TRBV6-6	TRBJ1-1	-	CASRLRDTEAFF	TGTGCCAGCAGACTCAGGGACACTGAAGCTTTCTTT
-	TRBV21-1	TRBJ2-3	-	CASSKQTGARTDTQYF	TGTGCCAGCAGTAAACAGACAGGGGCCCGCACAGATACGCAGTATTTT
-	TRBV30	TRBJ2-7	-	CAWNPGAAAYEQYF	TGTGCCTGGAACCCAGGGGCGGCTGCCTACGAGCAGTACTTC
-	TRBV30	TRBJ1-5	-	CAWSPGAGQPQHF	TGTGCCTGGAGTCCGGGGGCCGGTCAGCCCCAGCATTTT
TRBD1	TRBV2	TRBJ1-1	-	CARDRDGTEAFF	TGTGCCAGGGACAGGGATGGGACTGAAGCTTTCTTT
-	TRBV28	TRBJ1-4	-	CASSLPLAEKLFF	TGTGCCAGCAGTTTACCCTTGGCGGAAAAACTGTTTTTT
-	TRBV19	TRBJ2-7	-	CASSIQAGEYEQYF	TGTGCCAGTAGTATACAGGCAGGGGAGTACGAGCAGTACTTC
-	TRBV6-5	TRBJ1-6	-	CASSPGHSNSPLHF	TGTGCCAGCTCCCCGGGACATAGTAATTCACCCCTCCACTTT
-	TRBV6-6	TRBJ1-1	few	CASSPGKNTEAFF	TGTGCCAGCAGTCCCGGGAAGAACACTGAAGCTTTCTTT
TRBD1	TRBV18	TRBJ1-2	once	CASSPALGQGGYTF	TGTGCCAGCTCACCCGCCCTCGGACAGGGAGGCTACACCTTC
TRBD1	TRBV18	TRBJ1-4	-	CASSPLGTGFWQLFF	TGTGCCAGCTCACCGCTCGGGACAGGGTTCTGGCAACTGTTTTTT
-	TRBV10-3	TRBJ2-7	-	CAISEGADSYEQYF	TGTGCCATCAGTGAGGGCGCAGATTCCTACGAGCAGTACTTC
-	TRBV4-3	TRBJ2-3	-	CASSQLKGTTDTQYF	TGCGCCAGCAGCCAGCTCAAGGGGACAACAGATACGCAGTATTTT
-	TRBV28	TRBJ1-2	-	CASTGGTGYTF	TGTGCCAGCACGGGGGGAACTGGCTACACCTTC
-	TRBV20-1	TRBJ2-1	-	CICWGYNEQFF	TGCATCTGCTGGGGTTACAATGAGCAGTTCTTC
-	TRBV30	TRBJ1-2	-	CAWSVRALSIYTF	TGTGCCTGGAGTGTCCGCGCCTTGTCTATATACACCTTC
-	TRBV5-1	TRBJ2-7	once	CASSLLPGPYEQYF	TGCGCCAGCAGCTTGCTCCCAGGCCCCTACGAGCAGTACTTC
TRBD1	TRBV19	TRBJ1-5	few	CASTPFVRDRGRGNNQPQHF	TGTGCCAGTACCCCCTTCGTCCGGGACAGGGGGCGGGGGAATAATCAGCCCCAGCATTTT
-	TRBV19	TRBJ2-3	-	CASSVLGGTDTQYF	TGTGCCAGTAGTGTATTAGGGGGGACAGATACGCAGTATTTT
-	TRBV2	TRBJ1-1	-	CASSEALQGGGEAFF	TGTGCCAGCAGTGAAGCGCTTCAAGGTGGCGGCGAAGCTTTCTTT
-	TRBV4-1	TRBJ1-1	-	CASSRDNLNTEAFF	TGCGCCAGCAGCCGGGACAACCTGAACACTGAAGCTTTCTTT
-	TRBV2	TRBJ1-2	once	CASSEGGRKMEGYTF	TGTGCCAGCAGTGAAGGAGGTCGGAAGATGGAGGGCTACACCTTC
-	TRBV6-6	TRBJ1-3	once	CASSYSGSGNTIYF	TGTGCCAGCAGTTATTCAGGGTCTGGAAACACCATATATTTT
-	TRBV9	TRBJ1-1	-	CASSTQQGGTEAFF	TGTGCCAGCAGCACTCAACAGGGTGGCACTGAAGCTTTCTTT
-	TRBV18	TRBJ1-2	-	CASSRGADPYGYTF	TGTGCCAGCTCCCGGGGAGCAGACCCCTATGGCTACACCTTC
-	TRBV25-1	TRBJ2-2	-	CASSGRSLGATGELFF	TGTGCCAGCAGTGGACGTTCCCTCGGTGCGACCGGGGAGCTGTTTTTT
-	TRBV4-2	TRBJ2-3	-	CASSLLGSTDTQYF	TGTGCCAGCAGCCTCCTGGGAAGCACAGATACGCAGTATTTT
-	TRBV9	TRBJ2-7	once	CASSTSAGGTYEQYF	TGTGCCAGCAGCACCTCTGCGGGCGGAACCTACGAGCAGTACTTC
-	TRBV27	TRBJ1-5	-	CASRRRGAYQPQHF	TGTGCCAGCAGGAGGAGGGGGGCCTATCAGCCCCAGCATTTT
TRBD1	TRBV5-5	TRBJ2-7	-	CASSLARGRAYEQYF	TGTGCCAGCAGCTTGGCCAGGGGGCGCGCCTACGAGCAGTACTTC
TRBD1	TRBV3-1/TRBV3-2	TRBJ1-4	-	CASSPGTGFEKLFF	TGTGCCAGCAGCCCCGGGACAGGATTTGAAAAACTGTTTTTT
-	TRBV7-8	TRBJ2-2	-	CASSLGRGWGLVTGELFF	TGTGCCAGCAGCTTAGGTCGGGGGTGGGGGTTGGTCACCGGGGAGCTGTTTTTT
TRBD1	TRBV4-3	TRBJ2-7	-	CASSQDLTGGYEQYF	TGCGCCAGCAGCCAAGACCTGACAGGGGGGTACGAGCAGTACTTC
TRBD1	TRBV5-5	TRBJ1-5	-	CASRGTGDQPQHF	TGTGCCAGCAGAGGGACAGGGGATCAGCCCCAGCATTTT
TRBD2	TRBV5-8	TRBJ2-5	-	CASSSLSGGVQETQYF	TGTGCCAGCAGCTCGCTTAGCGGGGGGGTCCAAGAGACCCAGTACTTC
-	TRBV3-1/TRBV3-2	TRBJ1-1	-	CASSQDGGVNTEAFF	TGTGCCAGCAGCCAAGATGGAGGGGTGAACACTGAAGCTTTCTTT
-	TRBV19	TRBJ1-1	-	CASTRRENTEAFF	TGTGCCAGTACCCGGAGGGAGAACACTGAAGCTTTCTTT
-	TRBV7-2	TRBJ2-5	-	CASSSNGVVSETQYF	TGTGCCAGCAGCTCAAACGGGGTGGTTTCAGAGACCCAGTACTTC
TRBD2	TRBV15	TRBJ2-7	-	CATGTSGSSSYEQYF	TGTGCCACCGGGACTAGCGGGAGTAGCTCCTACGAGCAGTACTTC
TRBD1	TRBV2	TRBJ2-3	-	CASRGQGIDTQYF	TGTGCCAGCAGAGGACAGGGTATAGATACGCAGTATTTT
-	TRBV19	TRBJ1-1	-	CASSIGGGNTEAFF	TGTGCCAGTAGTATAGGAGGGGGGAACACTGAAGCTTTCTTT
TRBD1	TRBV5-1	TRBJ1-5	once	CASSWTGQDQPQHF	TGCGCCAGCAGCTGGACAGGCCAAGATCAGCCCCAGCATTTT
TRBD1	TRBV4-1	TRBJ1-1	-	CASSQDSRLQGANTEAFF	TGCGCCAGCAGCCAAGATTCGCGGCTCCAGGGGGCCAACACTGAAGCTTTCTTT
TRBD1	TRBV27	TRBJ1-6	once	CASRDRGYSPLHF	TGTGCCAGCAGAGACAGGGGCTATTCACCCCTCCACTTT
-	TRBV19	TRBJ2-3	once	CASSITGSPDTQYF	TGTGCCAGTAGTATAACAGGGTCCCCAGATACGCAGTATTTT
-	TRBV29-1	TRBJ2-5	-	CSVLEDTLIQETQYF	TGCAGCGTTCTAGAGGACACCCTGATACAAGAGACCCAGTACTTC
-	TRBV18	TRBJ1-1	-	CASSPTRNTEAFF	TGTGCCAGCTCACCAACACGGAACACTGAAGCTTTCTTT